The T cell receptor (beta chain) under discussion was sequenced for a study of high-grade serous ovarian cancer treatment subgroups. The tumor samples were collected prior to definitive surgery or chemotherapy. Profiled with immunoSEQ multiplex PCR; TCRdb holds only in-frame clones, not every one. The profile shows about 30,000 clones, roughly four fifths of them singletons. This CDR3 contains 13 residues. Trimming shortened V by 1 base and J by 6 bases, and 9 bases separated the two germline ends. Germline V gene sequence: CDR1 SQVTM, CDR2 ANQGSEA. The chain is built from TRBV29-1 and TRBJ1-4, with D possibly TRBD1 on 5 matching bases. This TCR derives from a human donor with high-grade serous ovarian cancer. Material for sequencing was tumor tissue. The CDR3 loop is CSVEAGVHEKLFF. The CDR3 region has the DNA TGCAGCGTTGAAGCGGGGGTTCATGAAAAACTGTTTTTT.